The rows below give T cell receptor beta chains drawn from one sample of a study of human T cells and chemical hapten exposure. TCRdb independently ran MiXCR on the RACE reads; one entry per CDR3 protein. This repertoire shows about 120,000 distinct CDR3 sequences, approximately 13% found once; its top ten account for approximately 3%. This specimen consisted of whole blood, obtained in connection with sensitization to the hapten diphenylcyclopropenone (DPC). The receptor source for this set is a woman between 18 and 29 years old with alopecia areata. Some clones in this sample may be carry-over from other donors' samples. Each CDR3 is given with its conserved first and last residue. The D gene is left open where the match is weak. For some rows the clone size is stated as once, few or many, or as a class when expanded; others skip it.

len: 15; abundance: .; v_gene: TRBV20-1; j_gene: TRBJ1-3; d_gene: TRBD1; CDR3nt: TGCAGTGCTAGCCCACTCGACAGGGCTGGAAACACCATATATTTT; CDR3aa: CSASPLDRAGNTIYF
len: 15; abundance: many; v_gene: TRBV6-5; j_gene: TRBJ1-1; d_gene: .; CDR3nt: TGTGCCAGCTCCACGGGACCCCCGTTGAACACTGAAGCTTTCTTT; CDR3aa: CASSTGPPLNTEAFF
len: 15; abundance: .; v_gene: TRBV7-6; j_gene: TRBJ2-2; d_gene: .; CDR3nt: TGTGCCAGCAGCTTCCTGACAGGCAACACCGGGGAGCTGTTTTTT; CDR3aa: CASSFLTGNTGELFF
len: 15; abundance: .; v_gene: TRBV12-3/TRBV12-4; j_gene: TRBJ2-2; d_gene: TRBD2; CDR3nt: TGTGCCAGCAGTTTTTTACGGGGGGACACCGGGGAGCTGTTTTTT; CDR3aa: CASSFLRGDTGELFF
len: 16; abundance: .; v_gene: TRBV4-1; j_gene: TRBJ2-3; d_gene: .; CDR3nt: TGCGCCAGCAGCCAAGCGGCGGGCTCCTACACAGATACGCAGTATTTT; CDR3aa: CASSQAAGSYTDTQYF
len: 16; abundance: .; v_gene: TRBV27; j_gene: TRBJ2-7; d_gene: TRBD1; CDR3nt: TGTGCCAGCAGTCTATCTTCCGGGACAGGCACCTACGAGCAGTACTTC; CDR3aa: CASSLSSGTGTYEQYF
len: 16; abundance: many; v_gene: TRBV28; j_gene: TRBJ2-6; d_gene: TRBD1; CDR3nt: TGTGCCAGCAGTCCTGGGACAGCCTCTGGGGCCAACGTCCTGACTTTC; CDR3aa: CASSPGTASGANVLTF
len: 13; abundance: .; v_gene: TRBV9; j_gene: TRBJ1-5; d_gene: .; CDR3nt: TGTGCCAGCAGCGCCGTGGGCAATCAGCCCCAGCATTTT; CDR3aa: CASSAVGNQPQHF
len: 16; abundance: .; v_gene: TRBV3-1; j_gene: TRBJ2-3; d_gene: TRBD1; CDR3nt: TGTGCAAGCGGGCAGGGGGCGATGGCCGATCAAGATACGCAGTATTTT; CDR3aa: CASGQGAMADQDTQYF
len: 15; abundance: many; v_gene: TRBV12-3/TRBV12-4; j_gene: TRBJ1-2; d_gene: TRBD1; CDR3nt: TGTGCCAGCAGTACGACAGGGGGATGGAACTATGGCTACACCTTC; CDR3aa: CASSTTGGWNYGYTF
len: 17; abundance: few; v_gene: TRBV19; j_gene: TRBJ1-5; d_gene: TRBD1; CDR3nt: TGTGCCAGTAGTACGGCTCCAGGGGGCGAAAGCAATCAGCCCCAGCATTTT; CDR3aa: CASSTAPGGESNQPQHF
len: 17; abundance: few; v_gene: TRBV14; j_gene: TRBJ2-1; d_gene: TRBD2; CDR3nt: TGTGCCAGCAGACTTTCCGGGACTAGCGGGGGTCGAAATGAGCAGTTCTTC; CDR3aa: CASRLSGTSGGRNEQFF
len: 13; abundance: few; v_gene: TRBV7-2; j_gene: TRBJ2-1; d_gene: TRBD2; CDR3nt: TGTGCCAGCAGCTTAGTTCTAGCGGGCGAGCAGTTCTTC; CDR3aa: CASSLVLAGEQFF
len: 14; abundance: few; v_gene: TRBV27; j_gene: TRBJ2-1; d_gene: .; CDR3nt: TGTGCCAGCAGTTCAGATGACAGATACAATGAGCAGTTCTTC; CDR3aa: CASSSDDRYNEQFF
len: 15; abundance: .; v_gene: TRBV6-2/TRBV6-3; j_gene: TRBJ2-7; d_gene: TRBD2; CDR3nt: TGTGCCAGCAGTTCATACAGCGGGGGGGCCTACGAGCAGTACTTC; CDR3aa: CASSSYSGGAYEQYF
len: 13; abundance: many; v_gene: TRBV7-9; j_gene: TRBJ2-7; d_gene: .; CDR3nt: TGTGCCAGCAGCTCAATACAGGGTTACGAGCAGTACTTC; CDR3aa: CASSSIQGYEQYF
len: 15; abundance: .; v_gene: TRBV20-1; j_gene: TRBJ1-2; d_gene: TRBD1; CDR3nt: TGCAGTGCTAGAGACCCCAGGACAGGGGGACATGGCTACACCTTC; CDR3aa: CSARDPRTGGHGYTF
len: 13; abundance: many; v_gene: TRBV29-1; j_gene: TRBJ1-2; d_gene: .; CDR3nt: TGCAGCGTTGAGGGAAGAGAGGATTATGGCTACACCTTC; CDR3aa: CSVEGREDYGYTF
len: 12; abundance: many; v_gene: TRBV20-1; j_gene: TRBJ2-3; d_gene: .; CDR3nt: TGCAGTGCTAGAGTAGGCCTCGATACGCAGTATTTT; CDR3aa: CSARVGLDTQYF
len: 15; abundance: once; v_gene: TRBV11-1; j_gene: TRBJ2-3; d_gene: TRBD2; CDR3nt: TGTGCCAGCAGCTTTGGGACTAGCGTCACAGATACGCAGTATTTT; CDR3aa: CASSFGTSVTDTQYF
len: 14; abundance: .; v_gene: TRBV6-6; j_gene: TRBJ1-3; d_gene: .; CDR3nt: TGTGCCAGCAGTTACGGGCAATCTGGAAACACCATATATTTT; CDR3aa: CASSYGQSGNTIYF
len: 13; abundance: .; v_gene: TRBV29-1; j_gene: TRBJ2-1; d_gene: .; CDR3nt: TGCAGCGTTGAAGATTTCCGGTACAATGAGCAGTTCTTC; CDR3aa: CSVEDFRYNEQFF
len: 12; abundance: many; v_gene: TRBV7-9; j_gene: TRBJ2-7; d_gene: .; CDR3nt: TGTGCCAGCAGCGCCACCCCCCCCGAGCAGTACTTC; CDR3aa: CASSATPPEQYF
len: 11; abundance: few; v_gene: TRBV6-5; j_gene: TRBJ2-3; d_gene: .; CDR3nt: TGTGCCAGCAGGGACATAGATACGCAGTATTTT; CDR3aa: CASRDIDTQYF
len: 14; abundance: few; v_gene: TRBV18; j_gene: TRBJ1-2; d_gene: TRBD1; CDR3nt: TGTGCCAGCTCAGAGGGACAGAAGAACTATGGCTACACCTTC; CDR3aa: CASSEGQKNYGYTF
len: 11; abundance: .; v_gene: TRBV29-1; j_gene: TRBJ2-1; d_gene: .; CDR3nt: TGCAGCGCGGGAAGGGCGTTTGAGCAGTTCTTC; CDR3aa: CSAGRAFEQFF
len: 15; abundance: few; v_gene: TRBV6-6; j_gene: TRBJ1-3; d_gene: .; CDR3nt: TGTGCCAGCAGTTACGGGGAGAGCTCTGGAAACACCATATATTTT; CDR3aa: CASSYGESSGNTIYF
len: 13; abundance: .; v_gene: TRBV28; j_gene: TRBJ1-3; d_gene: .; CDR3nt: TGTGCCAGCGAATCTGGCTCTGGAAACACCATATATTTT; CDR3aa: CASESGSGNTIYF
len: 14; abundance: few; v_gene: TRBV4-3; j_gene: TRBJ2-7; d_gene: TRBD1; CDR3nt: TGCGCCAGCAGCCAAGGAGCAGGGGGCTACGAGCAGTACTTC; CDR3aa: CASSQGAGGYEQYF
len: 15; abundance: .; v_gene: TRBV7-2; j_gene: TRBJ2-7; d_gene: .; CDR3nt: TGTGCCAGCAGCTTAGGGTCCCAGGGAGTTTACGAGCAGTACTTC; CDR3aa: CASSLGSQGVYEQYF
len: 19; abundance: few; v_gene: TRBV12-3/TRBV12-4; j_gene: TRBJ2-6; d_gene: .; CDR3nt: TGTGCCAGCAGTTTGTCTCGGCGGGGCATCCGGTTTGGGGCCAACGTCCTGACTTTC; CDR3aa: CASSLSRRGIRFGANVLTF
len: 15; abundance: .; v_gene: TRBV28; j_gene: TRBJ1-5; d_gene: TRBD1; CDR3nt: TGTGCCAGCAGTTTGCCGGACAGGGTCAATCAGCCCCAGCATTTT; CDR3aa: CASSLPDRVNQPQHF
len: 21; abundance: many; v_gene: TRBV10-3; j_gene: TRBJ2-3; d_gene: TRBD1; CDR3nt: TGTGCCATCAGTGATCCGGGAGATATGGGACAGGGGCCGGGGAGCACAGATACGCAGTATTTT; CDR3aa: CAISDPGDMGQGPGSTDTQYF
len: 15; abundance: .; v_gene: TRBV27; j_gene: TRBJ1-5; d_gene: TRBD1; CDR3nt: TGTGCCAGCAGTCCCGGGACAGGGGTTGAGGGGCCCCAGCATTTT; CDR3aa: CASSPGTGVEGPQHF
len: 12; abundance: few; v_gene: TRBV18; j_gene: TRBJ2-7; d_gene: .; CDR3nt: TGTGCCAGCTCACCGAGCAGGGCTGAGCAGTACTTC; CDR3aa: CASSPSRAEQYF
len: 14; abundance: .; v_gene: TRBV2; j_gene: TRBJ2-3; d_gene: .; CDR3nt: TGTGCCAGCAGATCGGGACTGCACACAGATACGCAGTATTTT; CDR3aa: CASRSGLHTDTQYF
len: 15; abundance: few; v_gene: TRBV18; j_gene: TRBJ2-2; d_gene: .; CDR3nt: TGTGCCAGCTCCCAGGGCAGGGAGAGCACCGGGGAGCTGTTTTTT; CDR3aa: CASSQGRESTGELFF
len: 13; abundance: few; v_gene: TRBV15; j_gene: TRBJ2-6; d_gene: .; CDR3nt: TGTGCCACGACGGTCTCTGGGGCCAACGTCCTGACTTTC; CDR3aa: CATTVSGANVLTF
len: 13; abundance: many; v_gene: TRBV7-9; j_gene: TRBJ1-1; d_gene: .; CDR3nt: TGTGCCAGCAGCTACATGAGTGCCACTGAAGCTTTCTTT; CDR3aa: CASSYMSATEAFF
len: 15; abundance: few; v_gene: TRBV7-8; j_gene: TRBJ2-2; d_gene: TRBD1; CDR3nt: TGTGCCAGCAGCTTTAGGACAGGGGAGGCCGGGGAGCTGTTTTTT; CDR3aa: CASSFRTGEAGELFF
len: 17; abundance: .; v_gene: TRBV6-6; j_gene: TRBJ1-5; d_gene: .; CDR3nt: TGTGCCAGCAGTTACGCCGGACGGCAGTATAGCAATCAGCCCCAGCATTTT; CDR3aa: CASSYAGRQYSNQPQHF
len: 15; abundance: .; v_gene: TRBV11-2; j_gene: TRBJ1-2; d_gene: TRBD1; CDR3nt: TGTGCCAGCAGCCCGGGGACAGGAGCTAACTATGGCTACACCTTC; CDR3aa: CASSPGTGANYGYTF